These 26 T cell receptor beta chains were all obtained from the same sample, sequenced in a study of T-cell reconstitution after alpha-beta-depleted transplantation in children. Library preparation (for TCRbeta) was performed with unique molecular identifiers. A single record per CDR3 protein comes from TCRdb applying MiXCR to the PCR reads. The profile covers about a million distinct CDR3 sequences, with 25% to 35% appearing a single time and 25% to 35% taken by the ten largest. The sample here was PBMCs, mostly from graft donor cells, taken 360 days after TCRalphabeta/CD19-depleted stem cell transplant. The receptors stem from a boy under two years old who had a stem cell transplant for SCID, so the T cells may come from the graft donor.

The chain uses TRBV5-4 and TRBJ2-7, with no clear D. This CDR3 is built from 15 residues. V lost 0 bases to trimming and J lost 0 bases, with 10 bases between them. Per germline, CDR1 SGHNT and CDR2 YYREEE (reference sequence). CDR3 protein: CASSLDFPFSYEQYF. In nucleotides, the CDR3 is TGTGCCAGCAGCTTGGACTTCCCCTTCTCCTACGAGCAGTACTTC.

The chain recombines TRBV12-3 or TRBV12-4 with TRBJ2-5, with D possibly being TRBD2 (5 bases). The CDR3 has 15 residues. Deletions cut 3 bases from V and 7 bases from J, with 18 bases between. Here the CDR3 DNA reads TGTGCCAGCAGTTTGAGACGGGGAGAGTTGGTGACCCAGTACTTC. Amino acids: CASSLRRGELVTQYF.

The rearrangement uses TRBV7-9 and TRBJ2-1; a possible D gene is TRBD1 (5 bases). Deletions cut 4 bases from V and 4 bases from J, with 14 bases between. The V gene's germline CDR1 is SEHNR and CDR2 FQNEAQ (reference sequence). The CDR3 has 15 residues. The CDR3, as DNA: TGTGCCAGCAGCTACGGCAGGGTCCCTTACAATGAGCAGTTCTTC. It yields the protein CASSYGRVPYNEQFF.

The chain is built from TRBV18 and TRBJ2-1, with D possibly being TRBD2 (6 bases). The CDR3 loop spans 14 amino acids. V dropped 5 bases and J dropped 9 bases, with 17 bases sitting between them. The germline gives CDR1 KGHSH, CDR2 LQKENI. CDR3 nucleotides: TGTGCCAGCTCATCGGGACTCCCGGCCGGTGAGCAGTTCTTC. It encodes CASSSGLPAGEQFF.

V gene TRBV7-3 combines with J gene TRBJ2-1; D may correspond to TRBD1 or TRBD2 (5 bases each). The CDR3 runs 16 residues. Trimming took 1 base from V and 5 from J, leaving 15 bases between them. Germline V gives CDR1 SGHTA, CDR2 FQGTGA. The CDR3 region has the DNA TGTGCCAGCAGCTTAATGGACCCGGGGCTCCACAATGAGCAGTTCTTC. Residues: CASSLMDPGLHNEQFF.

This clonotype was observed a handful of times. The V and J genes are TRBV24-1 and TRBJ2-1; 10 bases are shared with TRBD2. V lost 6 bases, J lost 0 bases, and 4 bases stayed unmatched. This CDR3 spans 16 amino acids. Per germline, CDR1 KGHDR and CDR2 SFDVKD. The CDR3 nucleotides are TGTGCCACCAGTAGTTCTAGCGGGGGCTCCTACAATGAGCAGTTCTTC. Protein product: CATSSSSGGSYNEQFF.

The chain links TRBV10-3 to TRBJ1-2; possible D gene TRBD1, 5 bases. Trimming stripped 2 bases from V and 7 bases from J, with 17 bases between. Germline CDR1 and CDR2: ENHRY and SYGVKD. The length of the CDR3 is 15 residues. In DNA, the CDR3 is TGTGCCATCAGTGAGAGGGTCATCGAGGGACGTGGCTACACCTTC. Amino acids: CAISERVIEGRGYTF.

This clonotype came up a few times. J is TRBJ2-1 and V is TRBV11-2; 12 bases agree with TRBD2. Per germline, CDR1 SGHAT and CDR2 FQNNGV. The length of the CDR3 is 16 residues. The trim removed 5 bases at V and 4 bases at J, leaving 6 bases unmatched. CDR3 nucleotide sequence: TGTGCCAGCAGCCTACGGACTAGCGGGATGTACAATGAGCAGTTCTTC. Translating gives CASSLRTSGMYNEQFF.

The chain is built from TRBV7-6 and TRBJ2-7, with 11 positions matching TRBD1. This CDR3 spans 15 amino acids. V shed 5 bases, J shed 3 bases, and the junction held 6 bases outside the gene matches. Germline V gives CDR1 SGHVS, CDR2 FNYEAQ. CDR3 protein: CASSLGTGGLYEQYF. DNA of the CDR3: TGTGCCAGCAGCCTCGGGACAGGGGGACTCTACGAGCAGTACTTC.

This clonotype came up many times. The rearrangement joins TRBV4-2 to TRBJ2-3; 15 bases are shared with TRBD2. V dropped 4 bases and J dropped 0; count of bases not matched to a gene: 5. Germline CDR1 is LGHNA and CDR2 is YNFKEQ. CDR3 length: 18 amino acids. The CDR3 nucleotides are TGTGCCAGCAGCCCAGGACTAGCGGGGGGGCTTAGCACAGATACGCAGTATTTT. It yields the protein CASSPGLAGGLSTDTQYF.

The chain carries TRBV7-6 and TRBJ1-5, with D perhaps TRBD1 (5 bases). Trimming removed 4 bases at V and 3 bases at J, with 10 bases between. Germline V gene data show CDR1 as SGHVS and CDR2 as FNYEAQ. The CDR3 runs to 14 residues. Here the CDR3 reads CASSSGGNNQPQHF. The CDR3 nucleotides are TGTGCCAGCAGCTCGGGGGGAAACAATCAGCCCCAGCATTTT.

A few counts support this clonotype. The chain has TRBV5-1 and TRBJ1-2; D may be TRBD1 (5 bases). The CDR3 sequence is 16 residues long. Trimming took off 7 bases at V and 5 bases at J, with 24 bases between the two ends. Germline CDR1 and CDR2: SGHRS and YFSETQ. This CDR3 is CASGVIGLQDLYGYTF. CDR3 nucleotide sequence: TGCGCCAGCGGCGTAATCGGGCTACAGGACTTATATGGCTACACCTTC.

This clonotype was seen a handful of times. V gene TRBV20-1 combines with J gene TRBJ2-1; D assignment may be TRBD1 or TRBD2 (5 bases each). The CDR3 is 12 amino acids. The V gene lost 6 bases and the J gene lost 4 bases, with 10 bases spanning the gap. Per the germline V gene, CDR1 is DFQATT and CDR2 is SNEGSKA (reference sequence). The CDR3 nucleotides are TGCAGTGCCTGGGACCGTTACAATGAGCAGTTCTTC. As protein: CSAWDRYNEQFF.

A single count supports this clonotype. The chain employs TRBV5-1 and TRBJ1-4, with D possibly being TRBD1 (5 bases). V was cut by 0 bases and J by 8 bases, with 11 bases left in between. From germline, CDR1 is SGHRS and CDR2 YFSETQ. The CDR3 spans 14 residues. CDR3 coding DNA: TGCGCCAGCAGCTTGGACCCGGGACCGGAAAAACTGTTTTTT. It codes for CASSLDPGPEKLFF.

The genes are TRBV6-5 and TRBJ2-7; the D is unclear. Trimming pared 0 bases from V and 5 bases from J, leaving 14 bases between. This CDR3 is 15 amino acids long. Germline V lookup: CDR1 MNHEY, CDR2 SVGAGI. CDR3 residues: CASSYSIGNLDEQYF. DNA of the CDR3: TGTGCCAGCAGTTACTCGATCGGCAACCTAGACGAGCAGTACTTC.

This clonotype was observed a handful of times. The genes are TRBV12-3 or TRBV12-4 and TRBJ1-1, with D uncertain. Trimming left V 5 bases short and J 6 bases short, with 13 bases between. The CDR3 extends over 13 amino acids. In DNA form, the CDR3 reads TGTGCCAGCAGTCCCTCCAAGTCGGCTGAAGCTTTCTTT. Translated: CASSPSKSAEAFF.

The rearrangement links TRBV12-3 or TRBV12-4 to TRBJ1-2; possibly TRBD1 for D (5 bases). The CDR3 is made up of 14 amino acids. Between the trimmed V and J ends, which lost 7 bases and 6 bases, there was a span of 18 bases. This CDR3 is CASTTRGIRNGYTF. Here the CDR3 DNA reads TGTGCCAGCACCACGAGGGGAATCAGAAATGGCTACACCTTC.

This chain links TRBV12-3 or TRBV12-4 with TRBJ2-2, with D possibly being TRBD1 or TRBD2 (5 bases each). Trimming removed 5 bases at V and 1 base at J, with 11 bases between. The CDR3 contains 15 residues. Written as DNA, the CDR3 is TGTGCCAGCAGTCCCGCAGGGAGGAACACCGGGGAGCTGTTTTTT. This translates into CASSPAGRNTGELFF.

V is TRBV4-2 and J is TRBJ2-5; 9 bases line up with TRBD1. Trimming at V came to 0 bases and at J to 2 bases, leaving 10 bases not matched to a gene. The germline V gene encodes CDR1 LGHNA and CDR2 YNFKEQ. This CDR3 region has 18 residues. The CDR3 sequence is CASSQDPGTGRPQETQYF. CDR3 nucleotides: TGTGCCAGCAGCCAAGATCCGGGGACAGGGAGGCCACAAGAGACCCAGTACTTC.

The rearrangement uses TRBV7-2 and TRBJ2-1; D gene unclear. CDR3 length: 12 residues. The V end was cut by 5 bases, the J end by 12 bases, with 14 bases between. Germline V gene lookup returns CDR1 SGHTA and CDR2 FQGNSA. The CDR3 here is CASSPRRITQFF. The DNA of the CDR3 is TGTGCCAGCAGCCCCCGCCGAATTACGCAGTTCTTC.

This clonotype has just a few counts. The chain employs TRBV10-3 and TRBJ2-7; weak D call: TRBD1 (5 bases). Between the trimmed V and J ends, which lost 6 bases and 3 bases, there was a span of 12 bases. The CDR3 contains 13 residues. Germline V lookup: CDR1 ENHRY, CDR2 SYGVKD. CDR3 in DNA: TGTGCCATCAGCCCCCGACAGAACTACGAGCAGTACTTC. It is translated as CAISPRQNYEQYF.

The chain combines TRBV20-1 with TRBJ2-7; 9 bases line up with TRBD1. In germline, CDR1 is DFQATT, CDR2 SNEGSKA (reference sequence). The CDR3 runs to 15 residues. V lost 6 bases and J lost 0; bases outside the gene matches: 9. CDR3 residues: CSARPGTGFSYEQYF. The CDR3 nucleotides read TGCAGTGCAAGACCTGGGACAGGGTTCTCCTACGAGCAGTACTTC.

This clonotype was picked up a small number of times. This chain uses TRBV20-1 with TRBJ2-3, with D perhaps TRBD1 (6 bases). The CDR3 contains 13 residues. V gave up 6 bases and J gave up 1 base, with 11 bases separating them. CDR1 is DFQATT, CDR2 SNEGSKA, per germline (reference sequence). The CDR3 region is CSAAGDRTDTQYF. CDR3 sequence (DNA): TGCAGTGCCGCAGGGGACCGCACAGATACGCAGTATTTT.

Written as DNA, the CDR3 is TGTGCCAGCAGCCAACGGGGGCAGGGACAGCCCCAGCATTTT. This gives the protein CASSQRGQGQPQHF. The chain couples TRBV3-1 to TRBJ1-5; a possible D gene is TRBD1 (6 bases). CDR1 and CDR2 (germline): LGHDT, YNNKEL (reference sequence). Trimming left V 2 bases short and J 7 bases short, with 12 bases between. The CDR3 covers 14 residues. Based on the CDR3 plus reference TRBV3-1 and TRBJ1-5, the full variable domain is DTAVSQTPKYLVTQMGNDKSIKCEQNLGHDTMYWYKQDSKKFLKIMFSYNNKELIINETVPNRFSPKSPDKAHLNLHINSLELGDSAVYFCASSQRGQGQPQHFGDGTRLSIL.

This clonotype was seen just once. The CDR3 nucleotides are TGTGCCAGCTCACCACAAGTCGGGACAGGGTCCCAAGAGACCCAGTACTTC. It is translated as CASSPQVGTGSQETQYF. The chain joins TRBV18 to TRBJ2-5, with TRBD1 matching over 9 bases. Germline CDR1 KGHSH, CDR2 LQKENI. The CDR3 extends over 17 amino acids. V shed 1 base, J shed 1 base, and the junction held 7 bases outside the gene matches.

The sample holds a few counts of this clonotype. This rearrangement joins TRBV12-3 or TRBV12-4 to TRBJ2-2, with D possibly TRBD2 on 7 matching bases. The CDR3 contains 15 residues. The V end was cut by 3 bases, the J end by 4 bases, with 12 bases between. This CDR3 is CASSFVGGPTGELFF. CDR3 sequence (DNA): TGTGCCAGCAGTTTTGTGGGGGGGCCCACCGGGGAGCTGTTTTTT.